This record looks at one T cell receptor beta chain sequence and its context. This sample stems from a study of blood T cell repertoires in COVID-19. In the study overall: Material from acute and convalescent COVID-19 was sourced from the United States, Italy and Spain. The analysed material was cDNA or gDNA that came from T cells, B-cell-depleted T cells, or PBMCs.

CDR1 is LGHDT, CDR2 YNNKEL, per germline (reference sequence). The V and J ends lost 4 bases and 3 bases, in that order; junction bases with no gene match: 4. The length of the CDR3 is 15 residues. The participants were between about 18 and 90 years old and came from roughly 24 US areas. Authors' processing steps: For nucleated cells, counts were estimated from reference gene primer amplification. Some clones are missing from TCRdb's copy, which holds only in-frame ones; the method was immunoSEQ multiplex PCR. From that table come the V and J calls and clone size; the DNA was used to work out D and trimming. The table shows about 430,000 clones, with more than 80% occurring only once.

What was sequenced was PBMCs or T cells enriched from blood (not recorded which). This sequence joins TRBV3-1 (or the pseudogene TRBV3-2) and TRBJ2-3; 10 nucleotides match TRBD1. The sequence was obtained from a man aged 30 to 45 who had recovered from COVID-19. The CDR3 coding sequence is TGTGCCAGCAGCCGGGGACAGGGGTGGACAGATACGCAGTATTTT. Encoded protein: CASSRGQGWTDTQYF.